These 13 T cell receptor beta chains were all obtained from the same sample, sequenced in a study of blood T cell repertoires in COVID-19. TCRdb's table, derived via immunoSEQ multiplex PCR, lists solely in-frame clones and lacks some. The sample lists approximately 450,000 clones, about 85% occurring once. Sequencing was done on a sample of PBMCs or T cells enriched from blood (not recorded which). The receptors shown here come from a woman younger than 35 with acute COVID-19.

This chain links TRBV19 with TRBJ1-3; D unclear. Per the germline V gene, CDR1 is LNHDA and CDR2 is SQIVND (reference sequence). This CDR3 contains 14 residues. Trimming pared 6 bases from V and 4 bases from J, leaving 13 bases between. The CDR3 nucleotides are TGTGCCAGTAGAGGCCACCCGGAGGGAAACACCATATATTTT. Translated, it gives CASRGHPEGNTIYF. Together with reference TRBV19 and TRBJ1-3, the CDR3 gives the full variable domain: DGGITQSPKYLFRKEGQNVTLSCEQNLNHDAMYWYRQDPGQGLRLIYYSQIVNDFQKGDIAEGYSVSREKKESFPLTVTSAQKNPTAFYLCASRGHPEGNTIYFGEGSWLTVV.

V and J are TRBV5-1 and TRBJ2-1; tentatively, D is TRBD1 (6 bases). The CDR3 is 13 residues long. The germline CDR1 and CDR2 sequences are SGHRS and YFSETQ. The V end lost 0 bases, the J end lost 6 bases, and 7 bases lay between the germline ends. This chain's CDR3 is CASSLGRGNEQFF. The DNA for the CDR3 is TGCGCCAGCAGCTTGGGCAGGGGCAATGAGCAGTTCTTC.

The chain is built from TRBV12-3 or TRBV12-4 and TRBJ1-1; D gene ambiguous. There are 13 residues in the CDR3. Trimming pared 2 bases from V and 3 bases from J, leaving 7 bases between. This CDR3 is CASSLTVDTEAFF. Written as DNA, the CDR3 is TGTGCCAGCAGTTTAACGGTAGACACTGAAGCTTTCTTT.

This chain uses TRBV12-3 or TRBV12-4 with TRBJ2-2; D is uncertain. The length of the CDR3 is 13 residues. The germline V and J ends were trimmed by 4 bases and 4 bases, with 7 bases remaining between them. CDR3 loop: CASSSYGTGELFF. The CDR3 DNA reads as TGTGCCAGCAGTTCCTACGGCACCGGGGAGCTGTTTTTT.

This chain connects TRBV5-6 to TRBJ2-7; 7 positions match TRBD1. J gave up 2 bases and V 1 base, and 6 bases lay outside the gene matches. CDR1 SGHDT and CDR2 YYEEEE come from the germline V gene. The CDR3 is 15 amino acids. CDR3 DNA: TGTGCCAGCAGCTTGTGGACCGACAGGGCCTACGAGCAGTACTTC. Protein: CASSLWTDRAYEQYF.

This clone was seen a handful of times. CDR3 coding DNA: TGTGCCACCAGCAGAGGGACAGTGAATAATGAAAAACTGTTTTTT. Residues: CATSRGTVNNEKLFF. The J gene is TRBJ1-4, the V gene TRBV15; D possibly corresponds to TRBD1 (6 bases). The CDR3 consists of 15 residues. V dropped 1 base and J dropped 4 bases, with 10 bases sitting between them. The germline V gene has CDR1 LNHNV and CDR2 YYDKDF (reference sequence).

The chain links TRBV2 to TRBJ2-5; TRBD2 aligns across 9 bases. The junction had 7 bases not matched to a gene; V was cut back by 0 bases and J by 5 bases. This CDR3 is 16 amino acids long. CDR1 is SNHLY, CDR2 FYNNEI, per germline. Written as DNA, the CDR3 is TGTGCCAGCAGTGAAGCTACATTAGCGGGGGTGGAGACCCAGTACTTC. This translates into CASSEATLAGVETQYF.

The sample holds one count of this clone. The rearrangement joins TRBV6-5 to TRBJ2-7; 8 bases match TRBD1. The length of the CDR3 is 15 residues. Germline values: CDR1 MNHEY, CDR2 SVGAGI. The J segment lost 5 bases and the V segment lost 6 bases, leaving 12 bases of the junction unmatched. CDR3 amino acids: CASSLRTGIPHEQYF. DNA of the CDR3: TGTGCCAGCAGCCTAAGGACAGGGATACCCCACGAGCAGTACTTC.

The CDR3 reads CASSRGQGVYRTGELFF. The DNA of the CDR3 is TGTGCCAGTAGCAGGGGACAGGGGGTTTATCGGACCGGGGAGCTGTTTTTT. V usage is TRBV19 and J usage is TRBJ2-2, with 11 bases matching TRBD1. Germline loops: CDR1 LNHDA, CDR2 SQIVND (reference sequence). The CDR3 length is 17 residues. Losses at the gene ends were 6 bases for V and 5 bases for J; bases not matched to a gene: 11.

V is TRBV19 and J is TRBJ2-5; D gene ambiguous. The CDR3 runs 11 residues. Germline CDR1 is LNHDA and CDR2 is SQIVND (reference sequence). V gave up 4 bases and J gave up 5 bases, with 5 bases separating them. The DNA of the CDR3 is TGTGCCAGTAGTAAGCGCGAGACCCAGTACTTC. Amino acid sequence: CASSKRETQYF.

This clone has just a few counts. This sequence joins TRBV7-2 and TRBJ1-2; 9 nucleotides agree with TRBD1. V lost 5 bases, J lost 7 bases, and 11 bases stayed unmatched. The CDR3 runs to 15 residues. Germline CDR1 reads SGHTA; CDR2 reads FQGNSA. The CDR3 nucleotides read TGTGCCAGCAGCCTTCCGGGACAGGGTTTCGCTGGCTACACCTTC. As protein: CASSLPGQGFAGYTF.

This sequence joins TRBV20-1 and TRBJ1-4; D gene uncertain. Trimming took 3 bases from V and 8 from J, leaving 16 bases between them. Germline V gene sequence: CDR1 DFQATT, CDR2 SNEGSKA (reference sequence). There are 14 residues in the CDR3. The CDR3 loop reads CSASTAKPSEKLFF. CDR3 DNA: TGCAGTGCTAGTACAGCCAAGCCCAGCGAAAAACTGTTTTTT.

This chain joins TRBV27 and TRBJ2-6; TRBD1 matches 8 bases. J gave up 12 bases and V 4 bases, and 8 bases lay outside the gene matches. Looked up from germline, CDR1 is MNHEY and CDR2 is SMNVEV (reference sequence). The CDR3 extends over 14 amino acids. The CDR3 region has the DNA TGTGCCAGCAGTTACGGGACAGGCCTTGGCGTCCTGACTTTC. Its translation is CASSYGTGLGVLTF.